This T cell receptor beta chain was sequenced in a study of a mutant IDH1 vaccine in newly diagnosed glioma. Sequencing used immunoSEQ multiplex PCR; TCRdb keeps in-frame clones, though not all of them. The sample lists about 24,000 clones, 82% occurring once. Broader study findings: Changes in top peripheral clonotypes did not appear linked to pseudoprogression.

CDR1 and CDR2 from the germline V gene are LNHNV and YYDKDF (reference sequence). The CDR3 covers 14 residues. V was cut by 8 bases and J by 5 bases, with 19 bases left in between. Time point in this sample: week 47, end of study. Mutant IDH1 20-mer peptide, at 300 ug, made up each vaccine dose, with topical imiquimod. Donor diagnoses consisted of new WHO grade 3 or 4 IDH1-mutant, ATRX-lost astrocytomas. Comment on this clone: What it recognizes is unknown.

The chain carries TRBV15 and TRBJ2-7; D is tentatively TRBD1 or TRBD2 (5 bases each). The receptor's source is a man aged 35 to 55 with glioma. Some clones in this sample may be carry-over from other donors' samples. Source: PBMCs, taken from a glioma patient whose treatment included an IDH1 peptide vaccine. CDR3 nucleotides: TGTGCCACCGCCCCGGGGCGAGGACTCAACGAGCAGTACTTC. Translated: CATAPGRGLNEQYF.